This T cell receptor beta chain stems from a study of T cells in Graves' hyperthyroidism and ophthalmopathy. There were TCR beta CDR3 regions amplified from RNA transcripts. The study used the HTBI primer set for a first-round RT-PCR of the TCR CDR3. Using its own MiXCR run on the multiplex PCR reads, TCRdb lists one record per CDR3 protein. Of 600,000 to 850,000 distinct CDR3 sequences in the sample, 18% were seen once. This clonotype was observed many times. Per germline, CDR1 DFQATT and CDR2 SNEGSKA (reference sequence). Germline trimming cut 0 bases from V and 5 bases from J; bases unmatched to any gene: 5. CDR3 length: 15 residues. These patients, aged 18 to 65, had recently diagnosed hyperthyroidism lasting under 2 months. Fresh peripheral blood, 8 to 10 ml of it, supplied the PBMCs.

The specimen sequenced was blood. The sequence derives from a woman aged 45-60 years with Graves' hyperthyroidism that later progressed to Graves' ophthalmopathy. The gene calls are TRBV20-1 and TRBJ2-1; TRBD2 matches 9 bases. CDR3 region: CSARDRRGGDNEQFF. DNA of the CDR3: TGCAGTGCTAGAGATCGGCGGGGGGGAGACAATGAGCAGTTCTTC.